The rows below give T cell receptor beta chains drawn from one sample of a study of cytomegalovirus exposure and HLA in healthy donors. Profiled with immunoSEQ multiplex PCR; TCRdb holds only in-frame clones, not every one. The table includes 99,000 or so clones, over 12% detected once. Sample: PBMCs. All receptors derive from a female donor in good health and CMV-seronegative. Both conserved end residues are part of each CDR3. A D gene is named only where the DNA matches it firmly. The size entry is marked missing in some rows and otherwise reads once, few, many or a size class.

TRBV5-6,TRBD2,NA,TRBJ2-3,CASSFPSGSTDTQYF,TGTGCCAGCAGCTTCCCTAGCGGGAGCACAGATACGCAGTATTTT
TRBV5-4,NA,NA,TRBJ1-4,CASSSDSKTNEKLFF,TGTGCCAGCAGCTCGGACTCTAAAACTAATGAAAAACTGTTTTTT
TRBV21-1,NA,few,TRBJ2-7,CASSKLIRLADTYEQYF,TGTGCCAGCAGCAAATTAATTCGGTTAGCGGATACCTACGAGCAGTACTTC
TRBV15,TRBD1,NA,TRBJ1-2,CATSRGQGSYTF,TGTGCCACCAGCAGGGGACAGGGAAGCTACACCTTC
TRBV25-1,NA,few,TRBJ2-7,CASSELGGGLYEQYF,TGTGCCAGCAGTGAATTGGGAGGGGGGCTCTACGAGCAGTACTTC
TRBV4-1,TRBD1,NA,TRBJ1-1,CASSGRQGRSTEAFF,TGCGCCAGCAGCGGCCGACAGGGCCGTTCCACAGAAGCTTTCTTT
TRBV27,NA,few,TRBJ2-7,CASSLFGETLIYEQYF,TGTGCCAGCAGTTTATTCGGGGAGACACTGATCTACGAGCAGTACTTC
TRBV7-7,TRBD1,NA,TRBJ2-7,CASSPGQAPTYEQYF,TGTGCTAGCAGCCCAGGACAGGCGCCAACCTACGAGCAGTACTTC
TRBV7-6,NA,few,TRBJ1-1,CASSLGASVNTEAFF,TGTGCCAGCAGCTTAGGAGCTTCGGTGAACACTGAAGCTTTCTTT
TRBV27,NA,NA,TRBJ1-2,CASSLSGRTAFYGYTF,TGTGCCAGCAGTTTAAGCGGACGGACAGCGTTCTATGGCTACACCTTC
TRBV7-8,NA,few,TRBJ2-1,CASSLGQNNEQFF,TGTGCCAGCAGCTTAGGACAGAACAATGAGCAGTTCTTC
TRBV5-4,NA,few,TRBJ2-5,CASSEEGLETQYF,TGTGCCAGCAGCGAGGAGGGTTTAGAGACCCAGTACTTC
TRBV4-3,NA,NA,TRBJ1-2,CASSQLTGNRNYGYTF,TGCGCCAGCAGCCAATTGACGGGTAACAGGAACTATGGCTACACCTTC
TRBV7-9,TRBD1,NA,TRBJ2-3,CASSLWDRGGTDTQYF,TGTGCCAGCAGCTTATGGGACAGGGGTGGTACAGATACGCAGTATTTT
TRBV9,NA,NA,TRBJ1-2,CASSVVGQGHGYTF,TGTGCCAGCAGCGTAGTCGGGCAGGGTCATGGCTACACCTTC
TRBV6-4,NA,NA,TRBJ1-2,CASSPGGGDYGYTF,TGTGCCAGCAGTCCCGGCGGGGGGGACTATGGCTACACCTTC
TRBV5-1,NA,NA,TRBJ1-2,CASSPEGVSNYGYTF,TGCGCCAGCAGCCCTGAGGGTGTTAGTAACTATGGCTACACCTTC
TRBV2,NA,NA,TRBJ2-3,CASSPDRSSTDTQYF,TGTGCCAGCAGCCCGGACAGATCTAGCACAGATACGCAGTATTTT
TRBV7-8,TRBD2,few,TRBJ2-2,CASSLEAGGVTGELFF,TGTGCCAGCAGCTTAGAAGCGGGAGGGGTCACCGGGGAGCTGTTTTTT
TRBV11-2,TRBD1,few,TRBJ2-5,CASSLGGGTGAETQYF,TGTGCCAGCAGCTTAGGTGGGGGGACAGGAGCAGAGACCCAGTACTTC
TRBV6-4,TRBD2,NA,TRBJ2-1,CASSRSGGDNEQFF,TGTGCCAGCAGCCGTAGCGGGGGAGACAATGAGCAGTTCTTC
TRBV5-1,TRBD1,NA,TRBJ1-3,CASSLALGQGSGNTIYF,TGCGCCAGCAGCTTGGCCCTGGGACAGGGCTCTGGAAACACCATATATTTT
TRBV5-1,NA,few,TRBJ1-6,CASSLGGGENSPLHF,TGCGCCAGCAGCTTGGGTGGAGGGGAGAATTCACCCCTCCACTTT
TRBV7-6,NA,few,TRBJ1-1,CASSHGTSNTEAFF,TGTGCCAGCAGCCACGGGACATCGAACACTGAAGCTTTCTTT
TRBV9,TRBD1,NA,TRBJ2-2,CASTRQGPANTGELFF,TGTGCCAGCACACGACAGGGACCCGCGAACACCGGGGAGCTGTTTTTT
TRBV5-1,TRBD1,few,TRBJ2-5,CASSRRTGGEETQYF,TGCGCCAGCAGCAGACGGACAGGGGGCGAAGAGACCCAGTACTTC
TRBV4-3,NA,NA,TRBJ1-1,CASSQVAGGNTEAFF,TGCGCCAGCAGCCAAGTGGCGGGGGGGAACACTGAAGCTTTCTTT
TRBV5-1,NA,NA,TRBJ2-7,CASSLAVEGEQYF,TGCGCCAGCAGCCTGGCTGTTGAGGGCGAGCAGTACTTC
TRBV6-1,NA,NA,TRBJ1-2,CASSDSGGMGYTF,TGTGCCAGCAGTGATAGTGGGGGGATGGGCTACACCTTC
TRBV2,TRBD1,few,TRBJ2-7,CASSLPGQVKYEQYF,TGTGCCAGCAGCTTACCGGGACAGGTGAAATACGAGCAGTACTTC
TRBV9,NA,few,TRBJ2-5,CATAPGPGGETQYF,TGTGCCACTGCCCCCGGTCCCGGCGGGGAGACCCAGTACTTC
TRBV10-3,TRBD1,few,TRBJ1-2,CAISDDRGRGYTF,TGTGCCATCAGCGACGACAGGGGCCGCGGCTACACCTTC
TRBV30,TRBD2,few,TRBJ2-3,CAWTSGDPLDTQYF,TGTGCCTGGACTAGCGGGGACCCTTTGGATACGCAGTATTTT
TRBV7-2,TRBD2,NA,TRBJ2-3,CASSLRAGETDTQYF,TGTGCCAGCAGCTTACGAGCGGGAGAAACAGATACGCAGTATTTT
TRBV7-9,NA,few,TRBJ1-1,CASSQSRGGTEAFF,TGTGCCAGCAGCCAGAGTAGGGGAGGCACTGAAGCTTTCTTT
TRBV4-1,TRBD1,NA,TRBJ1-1,CASSQEDGIPGQGDRSEAFF,TGCGCCAGCAGCCAAGAGGACGGGATACCGGGACAGGGCGATCGCTCTGAAGCTTTCTTT
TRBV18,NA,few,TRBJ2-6,CASSPSSGANVLTF,TGTGCCAGCTCACCATCTTCTGGGGCCAACGTCCTGACTTTC
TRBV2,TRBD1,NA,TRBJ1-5,CASSEARRSGGRQPQHF,TGTGCCAGCAGTGAAGCGAGGAGATCAGGGGGCCGACAGCCCCAGCATTTT
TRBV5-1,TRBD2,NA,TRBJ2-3,CASSLVVAGADTQYF,TGCGCCAGCAGCTTGGTAGTAGCGGGAGCTGATACGCAGTATTTT
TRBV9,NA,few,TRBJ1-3,CASSEMLSARNTIYF,TGTGCCAGCAGCGAGATGCTATCCGCAAGAAACACCATATATTTT
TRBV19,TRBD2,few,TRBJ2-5,CASSMGGTGGQETQYF,TGTGCCAGTAGTATGGGAGGGACGGGTGGCCAAGAGACCCAGTACTTC
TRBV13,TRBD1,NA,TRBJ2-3,CASSFSPGQGGLGRPGTQYF,TGTGCCAGCAGCTTTTCTCCCGGACAGGGGGGCTTGGGGAGGCCGGGTACGCAGTATTTT
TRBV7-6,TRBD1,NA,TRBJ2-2,CASSFGTENTGELFF,TGTGCCAGCAGCTTCGGGACAGAGAACACCGGGGAGCTGTTTTTT
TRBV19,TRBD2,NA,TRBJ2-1,CASSPGLRYNEQFF,TGTGCCAGCAGCCCGGGACTACGCTACAATGAGCAGTTCTTC
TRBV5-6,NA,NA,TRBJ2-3,CASSGGAFGAGTDTQYF,TGTGCCAGCAGCGGCGGGGCCTTTGGAGCCGGCACAGATACGCAGTATTTT
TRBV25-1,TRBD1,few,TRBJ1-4,CASSWTGDPTNEKLFF,TGTGCCAGCAGTTGGACAGGTGATCCAACTAATGAAAAACTGTTTTTT
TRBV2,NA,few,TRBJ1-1,CASSGAQGRDTEAFF,TGTGCCAGCAGTGGAGCACAGGGAAGGGACACTGAAGCTTTCTTT
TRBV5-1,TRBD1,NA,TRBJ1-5,CASSWAHRGPYSQPQHF,TGCGCCAGCAGCTGGGCACACAGGGGGCCTTACAGTCAGCCCCAGCATTTT
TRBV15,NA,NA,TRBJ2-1,CATSRDAREQFF,TGTGCCACCAGCAGAGATGCGCGAGAGCAGTTCTTC
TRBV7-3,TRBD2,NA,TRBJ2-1,CASRPGLGGSEQFF,TGTGCCAGCAGACCGGGACTAGGGGGGAGTGAGCAGTTCTTC
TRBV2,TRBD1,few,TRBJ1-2,CASSVGTVIYGYTF,TGTGCCAGCAGTGTTGGGACAGTGATCTATGGCTACACCTTC
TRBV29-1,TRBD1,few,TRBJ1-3,CSVMNDREEGVGNTIYF,TGCAGCGTTATGAACGACAGGGAGGAAGGGGTCGGAAACACCATATATTTT